The 27 T cell receptor beta chains below all came from one sample that was sequenced in a study of PD-1 blockade in classical Hodgkin lymphoma. Relapse after autologous stem cell transplantation occurred in every patient, and brentuximab vedotin exposure varied. CD4+ T cells were purified from thawed PBMCs by negative selection. Sequencing used immunoSEQ multiplex PCR; TCRdb keeps in-frame clones, though not all of them. The data show 31,000 or so clones, with 85% to 90% seen just once and roughly 2.3% held by the top ten. The sample in question was CD4+ T cells from blood, obtained at baseline. The origin of the receptors is a human donor with classical Hodgkin lymphoma.

CDR3 sequence (DNA): TGTGCCAGCGGGGGACGGTTTAACACCGGGGAGCTGTTTTTT. It encodes CASGGRFNTGELFF. The J gene is TRBJ2-2, the V gene TRBV21-1. TRBV21-1 constitutes a pseudogene. This CDR3 spans 14 amino acids.

V is TRBV7-9 and J is TRBJ2-1; D not certain. The CDR3 is 13 amino acids. Trimming shortened V by 1 base and J by 7 bases, and 8 bases separated the two germline ends. Germline CDR1 is SEHNR and CDR2 is FQNEAQ (reference sequence). The chain's CDR3 is CASSLEWWNEQFF. The CDR3, as DNA: TGTGCCAGCAGCTTAGAGTGGTGGAATGAGCAGTTCTTC.

This chain links TRBV29-1 with TRBJ1-1, with 7 bases fitting TRBD1. The CDR3 runs to 16 residues. Germline CDR1 and CDR2: SQVTM and ANQGSEA. Unmatched junction bases numbered 16, after V lost 3 bases and J lost 6 bases. The chain's CDR3 is CSVDRAPGTAGAEAFF. Here the CDR3 DNA reads TGCAGCGTTGACAGGGCCCCTGGGACAGCTGGCGCTGAAGCTTTCTTT.

This clone was detected once. This rearrangement joins TRBV5-1 to TRBJ1-2; D not certain. V dropped 2 bases and J dropped 4 bases, with 9 bases sitting between them. The CDR3 has 13 amino acids. The germline CDR1 and CDR2 sequences are SGHRS and YFSETQ. The CDR3 DNA reads as TGCGCCAGCAGCTTCACAGTGAGCTATGGCTACACCTTC. Amino acid sequence: CASSFTVSYGYTF.

This chain joins TRBV18 and TRBJ1-2; D not certain. V lost 3 bases and J 5 bases, leaving 16 bases between the germline ends. Germline assignment: CDR1 KGHSH and CDR2 LQKENI. The CDR3 totals 15 residues. This CDR3 is CASSPDRRQSYGYTF. The CDR3 DNA reads TGTGCCAGCTCACCGGATAGGCGCCAGTCTTATGGCTACACCTTC.

The genes are TRBV5-6 and TRBJ1-3; D is uncertain. V was pared by 2 bases and J by 4 bases, with 13 bases between. Per the germline V gene, CDR1 is SGHDT and CDR2 is YYEEEE. CDR3 length equals 15 residues. The chain's CDR3 is CASSLGRGSGNTIYF. The CDR3 DNA is TGTGCCAGCAGCTTAGGACGGGGATCAGGAAACACCATATATTTT.

This clone was seen once. J is TRBJ2-7 and V is TRBV5-6, with D hard to call. Germline V lookup: CDR1 SGHDT, CDR2 YYEEEE. V was clipped by 2 bases and J by 5 bases, with 8 bases between them. The CDR3 loop spans 12 amino acids. The CDR3 is CASSFESHEQYF. CDR3 DNA sequence: TGTGCCAGCAGCTTTGAATCCCACGAGCAGTACTTC.

The rearrangement uses TRBV15 and TRBJ2-1; a possible D gene is TRBD1 (6 bases). V was trimmed by 1 base and J by 10 bases, leaving 14 bases between them. This CDR3 is built from 14 residues. The germline V gene has CDR1 LNHNV and CDR2 YYDKDF (reference sequence). CDR3 bases: TGTGCCACCAGCAGAGGTTCAGGGGAATCAGAGCAGTTCTTC. It translates to CATSRGSGESEQFF. The full variable domain, rest sourced from reference TRBV15 and TRBJ2-1, is DAMVIQNPRYQVTQFGKPVTLSCSQTLNHNVMYWYQQKSSQAPKLLFHYYDKDFNNEADTPDNFQSRRPNTSFCFLDIRSPGLGDTAMYLCATSRGSGESEQFFGPGTRLTVL.

This rearrangement joins TRBV4-3 to TRBJ2-7, with TRBD1 matching over 8 bases. This CDR3 contains 18 residues. Germline CDR1 is LGHNA and CDR2 is YSLEER. With 1 base clipped from V and 3 bases from J, the junction kept 14 bases outside the gene matches. The CDR3 loop reads CASSQGLPGTGLLYEQYF. CDR3 in DNA: TGCGCCAGCAGCCAAGGATTGCCGGGGACAGGTCTTCTCTACGAGCAGTACTTC.

V usage is TRBV7-2 and J usage is TRBJ1-2, with unresolved D. The CDR3 runs to 11 residues. Germline-derived CDR1 and CDR2 are SGHTA and FQGNSA. Trimming shortened V by 1 base and J by 9 bases, and 6 bases separated the two germline ends. The CDR3 reads CASSLGRSYTF. CDR3 nucleotides: TGTGCCAGCAGCTTAGGCCGGAGCTACACCTTC. The full variable domain, with the rest looked up from reference TRBV7-2 and TRBJ1-2, is GAGVSQSPSNKVTEKGKDVELRCDPISGHTALYWYRQSLGQGLEFLIYFQGNSAPDKSGLPSDRFSAERTGGSVSTLTIQRTQQEDSAVYLCASSLGRSYTFGSGTRLTVV.

This clone is a singleton in its sample. The chain uses TRBV5-5 and TRBJ1-4; D unresolved. The CDR3 is 17 residues long. Germline CDR1 SGHKS, CDR2 YYEKEE (reference sequence). Trimming cost V 4 bases and J 0 bases, with 16 bases left between them. In DNA form, the CDR3 reads TGTGCCAGCAGCCGCACCCCCCCGACTACAACTAATGAAAAACTGTTTTTT. It codes for CASSRTPPTTTNEKLFF.

V usage is TRBV28 and J usage is TRBJ2-5; TRBD2 matches 16 bases. This CDR3 contains 17 residues. The V gene end was trimmed by 6 bases and the J gene end by 4 bases; junction bases not matched to a gene: 8. Germline assignment: CDR1 MDHEN and CDR2 SYDVKM. The CDR3 bases are TGTGCCAGCAGCCGTGGGACTAGCGGGAGGGCTGGAGAGACCCAGTACTTC. It specifies CASSRGTSGRAGETQYF. The variable domain in full, completed from reference TRBV28 and TRBJ2-5, reads DVKVTQSSRYLVKRTGEKVFLECVQDMDHENMFWYRQDPGLGLRLIYFSYDVKMKEKGDIPEGYSVSREKKERFSLILESASTNQTSMYLCASSRGTSGRAGETQYFGPGTRLLVL.

The chain couples TRBV5-5 to TRBJ1-1; 8 bases map to TRBD1. This CDR3 has 15 amino acids. The J segment lost 2 bases and the V segment lost 0 bases, leaving 3 bases of the junction unmatched. Germline V gene lookup returns CDR1 SGHKS and CDR2 YYEKEE (reference sequence). The CDR3 loop reads CASSLAGQANTEAFF. For the CDR3, the DNA is TGTGCCAGCAGCTTGGCGGGACAGGCTAACACTGAAGCTTTCTTT.

The genes are TRBV28 and TRBJ2-7, with 11 positions matching TRBD2. The length of the CDR3 is 15 residues. Germline loops: CDR1 MDHEN, CDR2 SYDVKM. Unmatched junction bases numbered 5, after V lost 4 bases and J lost 3 bases. CDR3 bases: TGTGCCAGCAGTTACACTAGCGGGGGAATCTACGAGCAGTACTTC. Translation: CASSYTSGGIYEQYF.

J is TRBJ2-2 and V is TRBV11-2; D is uncertain. CDR1 is SGHAT and CDR2 is FQNNGV in the germline V gene. V lost 0 bases and J lost 7, with 9 bases in between. The CDR3 is 14 residues long. The CDR3: CASSLDLGFGELFF. The CDR3 DNA reads as TGTGCCAGCAGCTTAGATCTAGGGTTCGGGGAGCTGTTTTTT.

The rearrangement links TRBV28 to TRBJ1-4, with D perhaps matching TRBD1 (5 bases). The CDR3 extends over 16 amino acids. The V gene lost 5 bases and the J gene lost 4 bases, with 17 bases spanning the gap. Germline CDR1 is MDHEN and CDR2 is SYDVKM. The CDR3 DNA follows: TGTGCCAGCAGTGAGGGACTCCTCGCCGGTAATGAAAAACTGTTTTTT. Residues: CASSEGLLAGNEKLFF.

V is TRBV6-6 and J is TRBJ2-6, with 8 bases identical to TRBD1. In germline, CDR1 is MNHNY, CDR2 SVGAGI (reference sequence). The CDR3 extends over 15 amino acids. V dropped 7 bases and J dropped 2; count of bases not matched to a gene: 4. CDR3 in amino acids: CASTATGAGANVLTF. The CDR3 DNA sequence: TGTGCCAGCACCGCGACAGGGGCTGGGGCCAACGTCCTGACTTTC.

The chain uses TRBV11-2 and TRBJ1-3; D unresolved. Trimming took 2 bases from V and 3 from J, leaving 8 bases between them. Germline assignment: CDR1 SGHAT and CDR2 FQNNGV. The CDR3 covers 14 residues. CDR3 region: CASSLTQVGNTIYF. The CDR3 nucleotides are TGTGCCAGCAGCTTAACCCAGGTTGGAAACACCATATATTTT.

V and J are TRBV4-1 and TRBJ2-1, with D possibly TRBD1 on 6 matching bases. The V gene lost 2 bases and the J gene lost 4 bases, with 15 bases spanning the gap. Germline V gene data show CDR1 as MGHRA and CDR2 as YSYEKL. The CDR3 length is 16 residues. The CDR3 here is CASSQHPTGTYNEQFF. The CDR3 region has the DNA TGCGCCAGCAGCCAACACCCGACAGGAACATACAATGAGCAGTTCTTC.

This rearrangement joins TRBV5-6 to TRBJ2-7, with 8 nucleotides matching TRBD1. V dropped 0 bases and J dropped 2; count of bases not matched to a gene: 4. Germline assignment: CDR1 SGHDT and CDR2 YYEEEE. CDR3 length equals 15 residues. The CDR3 is CASSLVRQGTYEQYF. CDR3 coding DNA: TGTGCCAGCAGCTTGGTACGACAGGGGACCTACGAGCAGTACTTC.

This sequence joins TRBV28 and TRBJ2-7; TRBD1 matches 8 bases. Trimming took 7 bases from V and 2 from J; bases not matched to a gene: 7. Germline V CDR1 and CDR2: MDHEN, SYDVKM. This CDR3 is built from 14 residues. The CDR3 region has the DNA TGTGCCAGCATAGAGGACAGGGAGGCCTACGAGCAGTACTTC. The encoded protein is CASIEDREAYEQYF.

This clone was recorded only once. Other DNA sequences in this sample translate to the same CDR3. This chain uses TRBV19 with TRBJ1-2; D ambiguous. V dropped 3 bases and J dropped 3 bases, with 8 bases sitting between them. This CDR3 has 13 residues. The germline gives CDR1 LNHDA, CDR2 SQIVND (reference sequence). In DNA form, the CDR3 reads TGTGCCAGTAGTATTCAAGGGCACTATGGCTACACCTTC. Protein sequence: CASSIQGHYGYTF.

The chain employs TRBV4-1 and TRBJ2-1; TRBD2 aligns across 8 bases. This CDR3 spans 15 amino acids. The germline CDR1 and CDR2 sequences are MGHRA and YSYEKL. Trimming cost V 1 base and J 5 bases; bases outside gene matches: 4. This CDR3 reads CASSQGLAPNNEQFF. The CDR3 DNA sequence: TGCGCCAGCAGCCAAGGACTAGCGCCAAACAATGAGCAGTTCTTC.

V usage is TRBV30 and J usage is TRBJ2-7; TRBD1 agrees at 7 bases. The CDR3 contains 15 residues. With V trimmed by 2 bases and J by 6 bases, 13 bases remained unmatched. Per germline, CDR1 GTSNPN and CDR2 SVGIG (reference sequence). CDR3 protein: CAWSFKRGQLAEQYF. DNA for the CDR3: TGTGCCTGGAGTTTTAAGAGGGGACAGTTGGCCGAGCAGTACTTC.

The rearrangement uses TRBV19 and TRBJ1-1; TRBD1 matches 7 bases. V gave up 7 bases and J gave up 4 bases; unmatched junction bases: 9. CDR1 and CDR2 from the germline V gene are LNHDA and SQIVND (reference sequence). The CDR3 runs 14 residues. CDR3 nucleotides: TGTGCCAGTACCGATGACAGGGCGGGCACTGAAGCTTTCTTT. Its translation is CASTDDRAGTEAFF.

The gene calls are TRBV7-2 and TRBJ2-2, with a weak D call TRBD1 (6 bases). V dropped 2 bases and J dropped 6 bases, with 16 bases sitting between them. The germline CDR1 and CDR2 sequences are SGHTA and FQGNSA. This CDR3 comprises 16 residues. CDR3 sequence (DNA): TGTGCCAGCAGCTTACTTGGGGGCTCTAACTCCGGGGAGCTGTTTTTT. The encoded protein is CASSLLGGSNSGELFF. Combining the CDR3 with reference TRBV7-2 and TRBJ2-2 gives the whole variable domain GAGVSQSPSNKVTEKGKDVELRCDPISGHTALYWYRQSLGQGLEFLIYFQGNSAPDKSGLPSDRFSAERTGGSVSTLTIQRTQQEDSAVYLCASSLLGGSNSGELFFGEGSRLTVL.

The chain links TRBV5-4 to TRBJ2-7, with D maybe TRBD2 (7 bases). The germline gives CDR1 SGHNT, CDR2 YYREEE (reference sequence). The CDR3 extends over 16 amino acids. V lost 4 bases, J lost 3 bases, and 20 bases lay in between. The CDR3 coding sequence is TGTGCCAGCAGCCCCGAGGGGGGGCTGAGTGTCTACGAGCAGTACTTC. Its translation is CASSPEGGLSVYEQYF. Together with reference TRBV5-4 and TRBJ2-7, the CDR3 gives the full variable domain: ETGVTQSPTHLIKTRGQQVTLRCSSQSGHNTVSWYQQALGQGPQFIFQYYREEENGRGNFPPRFSGLQFPNYSSELNVNALELDDSALYLCASSPEGGLSVYEQYFGPGTRLTVT.